This entry is about one T cell receptor beta chain. CDR1 is KGHSH and CDR2 is LQKENI in the germline V gene. The CDR3 consists of 14 residues. The V segment lost 3 bases and the J segment 2 bases; nucleotides outside the gene matches: 3. The sample belongs to a study of blood T cell repertoires in COVID-19. On the study more broadly: Researchers got acute and convalescent COVID-19 samples from the United States, Italy and Spain.

Some clones are missing from TCRdb's copy, which holds only in-frame ones; the method was immunoSEQ multiplex PCR. The sample shows about 300,000 clones, 85% of them seen only once. Clinical history as reported by participants underpinned cohort assignment. Sequencing input: PBMCs or T cells enriched from blood (not recorded which). This chain connects TRBV18 to TRBJ2-7; 8 bases are shared with TRBD1. The sequence came from a woman aged 50 to 60 who had recovered from COVID-19. CDR3: CASSPQTGAYEQYF. The CDR3 bases are TGTGCCAGCTCACCGCAGACAGGGGCCTACGAGCAGTACTTC.